The 30 T cell receptor beta chains reported below all come from one sample, sequenced in a study of OX40 agonist ivuxolimab in advanced cancers. Data came from immunoSEQ multiplex PCR; TCRdb stores just in-frame clones and leaves some out. The data contain about 51,000 clones, approximately 80% of them singletons. Specimen: CD4+ or CD8+ T cells sorted from blood, collected in a trial of the OX40 agonist ivuxolimab. The source of these receptors is an adult with an advanced solid tumor such as melanoma, head and neck, liver or kidney cancer.

This clone occurred once. This chain connects TRBV5-1 to TRBJ1-1, with 7 bases fitting TRBD1. V gave up 7 bases and J gave up 4 bases; unmatched junction bases: 13. This CDR3 comprises 15 residues. Germline V gene data show CDR1 as SGHRS and CDR2 as YFSETQ. CDR3 bases: TGCGCCAGCGCCCCCCAACAGGGGCTGGGCACTGAAGCTTTCTTT. This encodes CASAPQQGLGTEAFF.

The genes are TRBV19 and TRBJ1-1; D is unresolved. Germline V gene data show CDR1 as LNHDA and CDR2 as SQIVND (reference sequence). The ends were cut back, 3 bases at V and 6 bases at J, with 11 bases in the middle. The CDR3 totals 13 residues. CDR3 sequence: CASSILGFSEAFF. The CDR3 DNA follows: TGTGCCAGTAGTATTCTGGGGTTCTCTGAAGCTTTCTTT.

This chain links TRBV29-1 with TRBJ1-2; no firm D call. Germline V lookup: CDR1 SQVTM, CDR2 ANQGSEA. Trimming pared 6 bases from V and 8 bases from J, leaving 13 bases between. The CDR3 runs 11 residues. CDR3 bases: TGCAGCGTCGTGGAGTTGAGGGGCTACACCTTC. Its protein product is CSVVELRGYTF.

This chain links TRBV28 with TRBJ1-1; the D is unclear. The CDR3 contains 15 residues. Germline CDR1 is MDHEN and CDR2 is SYDVKM. The germline V and J ends were trimmed by 4 bases and 6 bases, with 18 bases remaining between them. CDR3 amino acids: CASSYPSVGGAEAFF. DNA of the CDR3: TGTGCCAGCAGTTACCCATCAGTCGGCGGGGCTGAAGCTTTCTTT. Supplemented by reference TRBV28 and TRBJ1-1, the full variable domain reads DVKVTQSSRYLVKRTGEKVFLECVQDMDHENMFWYRQDPGLGLRLIYFSYDVKMKEKGDIPEGYSVSREKKERFSLILESASTNQTSMYLCASSYPSVGGAEAFFGQGTRLTVV.

The rearrangement uses TRBV6-5 and TRBJ2-1; unclear D gene. CDR3 length: 12 residues. The germline V and J ends were trimmed by 6 bases and 10 bases, with 13 bases remaining between them. CDR1 is MNHEY and CDR2 is SVGAGI in the germline V gene. CDR3 amino acids: CASSSSRYEQFF. CDR3 nucleotide sequence: TGTGCCAGCAGCTCGTCCCGATACGAGCAGTTCTTC.

The chain combines TRBV30 with TRBJ1-6; D gene ambiguous. Trimming took 4 bases from V and 5 from J, leaving 9 bases between them. The CDR3 runs to 13 residues. Germline lookup yields CDR1 GTSNPN and CDR2 SVGIG (reference sequence). CDR3 bases: TGTGCCTGGACCGGTCGGGATAATTCACCCCTCCACTTT. Protein product: CAWTGRDNSPLHF.

V is TRBV7-8 and J is TRBJ2-5, with 11 bases aligning to TRBD2. The CDR3 is 15 amino acids. The V gene end was trimmed by 1 base and the J gene end by 6 bases; junction bases not matched to a gene: 4. Germline V gives CDR1 SGHVS, CDR2 FQNEAQ. CDR3 nucleotides: TGTGCCAGCAGCTTAGAGCTAGCGGGAGGACAGACCCAGTACTTC. Its translation: CASSLELAGGQTQYF.

The gene calls are TRBV5-1 and TRBJ1-4, with D tentatively TRBD1 (6 bases). The CDR3 has 15 residues. CDR1 is SGHRS and CDR2 is YFSETQ in the germline V gene. The V and J ends lost 0 bases and 5 bases respectively, with 11 bases between them. The CDR3 loop is CASSLEGQGNEKLFF. DNA for the CDR3: TGCGCCAGCAGCTTGGAGGGACAAGGGAATGAAAAACTGTTTTTT.

The rearrangement joins TRBV30 to TRBJ2-7, with D uncertain. V dropped 3 bases and J dropped 0 bases, with 6 bases sitting between them. This CDR3 comprises 12 residues. CDR1 and CDR2 from the germline V gene are GTSNPN and SVGIG (reference sequence). The CDR3 sequence is CAWRRSSYEQYF. The CDR3 DNA reads as TGTGCCTGGAGGAGGAGCTCCTACGAGCAGTACTTC.

The V and J genes are TRBV2 and TRBJ2-5; the D gene is possibly TRBD2 (5 bases). In germline, CDR1 is SNHLY, CDR2 FYNNEI. The CDR3 runs 13 residues. V was clipped by 6 bases and J by 2 bases, with 10 bases between them. In nucleotides, the CDR3 is TGTGCCAGCAGCACCGACTATCAAGAGACCCAGTACTTC. As protein: CASSTDYQETQYF.

The J gene is TRBJ2-7, the V gene TRBV29-1; a possible D gene is TRBD1 (6 bases). The germline V gene encodes CDR1 SQVTM and CDR2 ANQGSEA. The CDR3 is 14 amino acids. V lost 5 bases, J lost 3 bases, and 17 bases lay in between. The CDR3 bases are TGCAGCGTTACTACAGGGAGTCAACTCTACGAGCAGTACTTC. Its translation is CSVTTGSQLYEQYF.

V and J are TRBV5-3 and TRBJ2-1; 13 nucleotides match TRBD2. TRBV5-3 carries the ORF label, with uncertain function. The CDR3 sequence is 13 residues long. V dropped 4 bases and J dropped 8; count of bases not matched to a gene: 0. The CDR3 DNA follows: TGTGCCAGAAGCGGGACTAGCGGGGATGAGCAGTTCTTC. This sequence encodes CARSGTSGDEQFF.

This clone was seen only a few times. The V gene is TRBV30, the J gene TRBJ1-6; perhaps TRBD1 as D (6 bases). Germline V gene data show CDR1 as GTSNPN and CDR2 as SVGIG (reference sequence). The CDR3 runs 16 residues. V gave up 2 bases and J gave up 0 bases, with 11 bases separating them. The CDR3 DNA is TGTGCCTGGAGTTCTGGACAGCTCTCCTATAATTCACCCCTCCACTTT. Its protein is CAWSSGQLSYNSPLHF.

The chain couples TRBV5-8 to TRBJ1-6, with D possibly TRBD1 on 5 matching bases. Per the germline V gene, CDR1 is SGHTS and CDR2 is YDEGEE. Trimming pared 4 bases from V and 3 bases from J, leaving 11 bases between. The CDR3 consists of 15 residues. The CDR3 here is CASSPDGGYNSPLHF. The CDR3 DNA reads as TGTGCCAGCAGCCCGGACGGGGGCTATAATTCACCCCTCCACTTT.

V usage is TRBV10-3 and J usage is TRBJ2-3, with D maybe TRBD2 (7 bases). The CDR3 is 14 amino acids. Germline assignment: CDR1 ENHRY and CDR2 SYGVKD. Between the trimmed V and J ends, which lost 6 bases and 0 bases, there was a span of 10 bases. The CDR3 region has the DNA TGTGCCATCAGCAGGGGAGGGAGCACAGATACGCAGTATTTT. Residues: CAISRGGSTDTQYF.

This clone has a handful of counts. The rearrangement uses TRBV10-3 and TRBJ2-1, with D perhaps TRBD2 (6 bases). The CDR3 runs 12 residues. V was cut by 11 bases and J by 7 bases, with 15 bases left in between. CDR1 ENHRY and CDR2 SYGVKD come from the germline V gene. The CDR3 is CAAGGTLNEQFF. As DNA, the CDR3 is TGTGCCGCCGGGGGTACGTTGAATGAGCAGTTCTTC.

The chain links TRBV5-1 to TRBJ1-1, with 9 bases aligning to TRBD1. Germline loops: CDR1 SGHRS, CDR2 YFSETQ. There are 14 residues in the CDR3. V lost 2 bases to trimming and J lost 6 bases; unmatched junction nucleotides: 5. The DNA for the CDR3 is TGCGCCAGCAGCTTTTCACGGACAGGGGCTGAAGCTTTCTTT. Translation gives CASSFSRTGAEAFF.

CDR3 amino acids: CASSEWAGEGETQYF. CDR3 coding DNA: TGTGCCAGCAGTGAATGGGCGGGAGAGGGAGAGACCCAGTACTTC. This chain connects TRBV25-1 to TRBJ2-5; 7 bases map to TRBD2. CDR1 is MGHDK and CDR2 is SYGVNS in the germline V gene. With V trimmed by 1 base and J by 4 bases, 6 bases remained unmatched. The CDR3 covers 15 residues.

The chain joins TRBV2 to TRBJ2-3, with D possibly matching TRBD2 (5 bases). The CDR3 contains 14 residues. The germline V gene has CDR1 SNHLY and CDR2 FYNNEI. Trimming stripped 4 bases from V and 0 bases from J, with 8 bases between. This CDR3 is CASSGRGSTDTQYF. CDR3 coding DNA: TGTGCCAGCAGTGGACGGGGTAGCACAGATACGCAGTATTTT.

This chain connects TRBV5-1 to TRBJ2-7; TRBD1 is a possible D gene (5 bases). The CDR3 loop spans 15 amino acids. The V gene lost 0 bases and the J gene lost 4 bases, with 14 bases spanning the gap. CDR1 is SGHRS and CDR2 is YFSETQ in the germline V gene. CDR3 region: CASSLEGIGFYEQYF. The CDR3, as DNA: TGCGCCAGCAGCTTGGAGGGGATAGGGTTTTACGAGCAGTACTTC.

This sequence joins TRBV9 and TRBJ2-5; 9 nucleotides align to TRBD2. CDR3 length: 19 amino acids. The J segment lost 2 bases and the V segment lost 1 base, leaving 15 bases of the junction unmatched. CDR1 is SGDLS and CDR2 is YYNGEE in the germline V gene. CDR3 bases: TGTGCCAGCAGCGTAACCCCAGTAACGCCCCTAGCGGGACAAGAGACCCAGTACTTC. Encoded protein: CASSVTPVTPLAGQETQYF.

The chain employs TRBV19 and TRBJ1-1, with 8 bases that match TRBD1. Germline V CDR1 and CDR2: LNHDA, SQIVND (reference sequence). The CDR3 has 15 amino acids. V shed 4 bases, J shed 2 bases, and the junction held 6 bases outside the gene matches. The CDR3 is CASSTTGALNTEAFF. Written as DNA, the CDR3 is TGTGCCAGTAGTACGACAGGGGCCCTAAACACTGAAGCTTTCTTT.

This chain joins TRBV6-1 and TRBJ2-7; D is ambiguous. CDR3 length: 12 residues. Trimming stripped 6 bases from V and 9 bases from J, with 15 bases between. Per the germline V gene, CDR1 is MNHNS and CDR2 is SASEGT. Here the CDR3 DNA reads TGTGCCAGCAGACATAGTGAAGGTCGGCAGTACTTC. Encoded protein: CASRHSEGRQYF.

V usage is TRBV2 and J usage is TRBJ2-2; the D gene is possibly TRBD1 (5 bases). Trimming removed 3 bases from V and 5 bases from J, with 10 bases in between. Looked up from germline, CDR1 is SNHLY and CDR2 is FYNNEI. This CDR3 comprises 14 residues. Here the CDR3 reads CASSELTATGELFF. DNA of the CDR3: TGTGCCAGCAGTGAGTTGACAGCAACCGGGGAGCTGTTTTTT.

For the CDR3, the DNA is TGTGCCAGCAGTTTGTCAGCGGGAGGTGACACAGATACGCAGTATTTT. Protein product: CASSLSAGGDTDTQYF. The genes are TRBV28 and TRBJ2-3, with 9 positions matching TRBD2. Germline V lookup: CDR1 MDHEN, CDR2 SYDVKM. This CDR3 is 16 amino acids long. J gave up 2 bases and V 3 bases, and 6 bases lay outside the gene matches.

The DNA of the CDR3 is TGTGCCAGCAGTTACGACGGGGCGGGAGGCTACAATGAGCAGTTCTTC. Protein sequence: CASSYDGAGGYNEQFF. The gene calls are TRBV6-5 and TRBJ2-1; 8 bases align to TRBD2. The junction had 6 bases not matched to a gene; V was cut back by 2 bases and J by 3 bases. CDR1 and CDR2 (germline): MNHEY, SVGAGI. This CDR3 has 16 residues.

A single count supports this clone. The rearrangement links TRBV5-1 to TRBJ1-2; D remains unclear. This CDR3 spans 13 amino acids. Per the germline V gene, CDR1 is SGHRS and CDR2 is YFSETQ. V lost 3 bases and J lost 4, with 10 bases in between. The CDR3 region has the DNA TGCGCCAGCAGCTCCAGCCGGGGCTATGGCTACACCTTC. Translating gives CASSSSRGYGYTF.

The chain couples TRBV2 to TRBJ2-5; D is ambiguous. The CDR3 contains 14 residues. The V gene lost 8 bases and the J gene lost 3 bases, with 16 bases spanning the gap. The V gene's germline CDR1 is SNHLY and CDR2 FYNNEI. DNA of the CDR3: TGTGCCAGCTCAAAAAGTGGCCAGAAAGAGACCCAGTACTTC. Translation: CASSKSGQKETQYF.

The rearrangement uses TRBV27 and TRBJ2-3; D gene unclear. V was shortened by 2 bases and J by 3 bases, with 3 bases between the two germline ends. The CDR3 totals 12 residues. Germline loops: CDR1 MNHEY, CDR2 SMNVEV (reference sequence). CDR3 nucleotides: TGTGCCAGCAGTTTAGGGACAGATACGCAGTATTTT. This sequence encodes CASSLGTDTQYF.

V gene TRBV27 combines with J gene TRBJ2-1; 10 bases fit TRBD2. Unmatched junction bases numbered 13, after V lost 4 bases and J lost 1 base. The CDR3 sequence is 19 residues long. Germline CDR1 reads MNHEY; CDR2 reads SMNVEV (reference sequence). The CDR3 nucleotides read TGTGCCAGCAGTTCAACCGGGACTAGCGTCCTTTTATCCTACAATGAGCAGTTCTTC. Its translation: CASSSTGTSVLLSYNEQFF.